The next 30 T cell receptor beta chains were all read from a single sample in a study of blood T cell repertoires in COVID-19. The data were produced by immunoSEQ multiplex PCR, yet TCRdb's version contains in-frame clones alone and is incomplete. Of some 180,000 clones in the sample, about 80% were seen once. The sequencing input was peripheral blood. These TCRs come from a human donor in a cohort sampled during active COVID-19.

This clone showed up just once. A much larger clone lies a single base off, so this may be a read error. V usage is TRBV5-1 and J usage is TRBJ1-6, with D uncertain. The CDR3 runs 13 residues. From germline, CDR1 is SGHRS and CDR2 YFSETQ. The ends were cut back, 9 bases at V and 0 bases at J, with 7 bases in the middle. The CDR3 here is CANRSSYNSPLHF. The CDR3 nucleotides are TGCGCCAATAGAAGCTCCTATAATTCACCCCTCCACTTT.

V and J are TRBV5-1 and TRBJ1-6; maybe TRBD1 (5 bases). The CDR3 totals 15 residues. V dropped 0 bases and J dropped 7 bases, with 11 bases sitting between them. Germline V gene sequence: CDR1 SGHRS, CDR2 YFSETQ. CDR3 in amino acids: CASSLEGPRNSPLHF. The CDR3 nucleotides read TGCGCCAGCAGCTTGGAGGGGCCGCGCAATTCACCCCTCCACTTT.

The chain couples TRBV3-1 (or the pseudogene TRBV3-2) to TRBJ2-7; D is unclear. Germline V gene data show CDR1 as LGHDT and CDR2 as YNNKEL (reference sequence). This CDR3 is built from 13 residues. Trimming pared 4 bases from V and 7 bases from J, leaving 14 bases between. As DNA, the CDR3 is TGTGCCAGCAGCCCCTACCAGGCTTTTGAGCAGTACTTC. It yields the protein CASSPYQAFEQYF.

The rearrangement uses TRBV21-1 and TRBJ1-1; the table names TRBD1, a call not compared with the DNA. TRBV21-1 corresponds to a pseudogene. There are 21 residues in the CDR3. The CDR3 coding sequence is TGTGCCAGCAGCAAAGCCCTCCGAGGAGGGACAGGGAAGCAAGCGAACACTGAAGCTTTCTTT. Encoded protein: CASSKALRGGTGKQANTEAFF.

This rearrangement joins TRBV14 to TRBJ2-3; D is perhaps TRBD2 (5 bases). The germline gives CDR1 SGHDN, CDR2 FVKESK. This CDR3 contains 16 residues. Trimming took 4 bases from V and 4 from J, leaving 18 bases between them. The CDR3, as DNA: TGTGCCAGCAGCCTTTCACAAGGAGGAGTCGCAGATACGCAGTATTTT. It codes for CASSLSQGGVADTQYF. The full variable domain, with the rest looked up from reference TRBV14 and TRBJ2-3, is EAGVTQFPSHSVIEKGQTVTLRCDPISGHDNLYWYRRVMGKEIKFLLHFVKESKQDESGMPNNRFLAERTGGTYSTLKVQPAELEDSGVYFCASSLSQGGVADTQYFGPGTRLTVL.

This clone was seen a few times. The rearrangement links TRBV5-1 to TRBJ2-1, with 9 bases lining up with TRBD1. Trimming at V came to 3 bases and at J to 5 bases, leaving 0 bases not matched to a gene. The CDR3 runs 13 residues. Looked up from germline, CDR1 is SGHRS and CDR2 is YFSETQ. The CDR3 nucleotides are TGCGCCAGCAGCTGGACAGGGGACAATGAGCAGTTCTTC. This codes for CASSWTGDNEQFF.

The CDR3 sequence is CAWSVRVRDTEAFF. Written as DNA, the CDR3 is TGTGCCTGGAGTGTTCGAGTCCGTGACACTGAAGCTTTCTTT. V gene TRBV30 combines with J gene TRBJ1-1, with D hard to call. Germline assignment: CDR1 GTSNPN and CDR2 SVGIG (reference sequence). The CDR3 runs 14 residues. The V end was cut by 0 bases, the J end by 3 bases, with 11 bases between. The full variable domain, its missing parts supplied by reference TRBV30 and TRBJ1-1, is SQTIHQWPATLVQPVGSPLSLECTVEGTSNPNLYWYRQAAGRGLQLLFYSVGIGQISSEVPQNLSASRPQDRQFILSSKKLLLSDSGFYLCAWSVRVRDTEAFFGQGTRLTVV.

This clone has a single count. The chain carries TRBV9 and TRBJ2-7; TRBD1 matches 9 bases. V lost 3 bases to trimming and J lost 7 bases; unmatched junction nucleotides: 11. From germline, CDR1 is SGDLS and CDR2 YYNGEE. This CDR3 is 15 amino acids long. The CDR3 DNA is TGTGCCAGCAGCGCCCCCGGGACAGGGTTGCGGGAGCAGTACTTC. Its translation: CASSAPGTGLREQYF.

Concerning this clone itself: This same CDR3 is encoded by further DNA sequences in the sample. This chain joins TRBV19 and TRBJ1-1; a weak D match, TRBD1 (5 bases). The germline gives CDR1 LNHDA, CDR2 SQIVND (reference sequence). V lost 3 bases to trimming and J lost 5 bases, with 10 bases between them. The CDR3 runs to 13 residues. CDR3 loop: CASSIRVGTEAFF. CDR3 nucleotide sequence: TGTGCCAGTAGTATCAGGGTCGGGACTGAAGCTTTCTTT.

The rearrangement uses TRBV11-3 and TRBJ2-5; maybe TRBD1 (5 bases). Trimming took off 4 bases at V and 4 bases at J, with 13 bases between the two ends. CDR3 length equals 14 residues. Germline V CDR1 and CDR2: SGHNT, YENEEA. This CDR3 is CASSSGTGRETQYF. CDR3 coding DNA: TGTGCCAGCAGCTCCGGTACAGGTAGAGAGACCCAGTACTTC.

This clone appeared a single time. This chain connects TRBV4-1 to TRBJ1-5; no clear D gene. Germline CDR1 reads MGHRA; CDR2 reads YSYEKL. V lost 1 base and J 0 bases, leaving 10 bases between the germline ends. The CDR3 runs 16 residues. The DNA for the CDR3 is TGCGCCAGCAGCCAAGGGGGAGGTTATAGCAATCAGCCCCAGCATTTT. This translates into CASSQGGGYSNQPQHF.

This clone has more than one count but fewer than ten. The J gene is TRBJ1-5, the V gene TRBV6-6; 8 bases are shared with TRBD1. Per the germline V gene, CDR1 is MNHNY and CDR2 is SVGAGI (reference sequence). CDR3 length: 13 residues. V shed 6 bases and J 4 bases; nucleotides not matched to a gene: 2. The CDR3 nucleotides read TGTGCCAGCAGGGACAGGGTTAATCAGCCCCAGCATTTT. Translating it yields CASRDRVNQPQHF.

The chain carries TRBV6-2 or TRBV6-3 and TRBJ1-1; D unresolved. The V gene's germline CDR1 is MNHEY and CDR2 SVGEGT. Trimming shortened V by 1 base and J by 8 bases, and 11 bases separated the two germline ends. The CDR3 consists of 13 residues. The CDR3 DNA follows: TGTGCCAGCAGTTACTTGGCCAAAGAAGAAGCTTTCTTT. Protein: CASSYLAKEEAFF.

The J gene is TRBJ2-1, the V gene TRBV7-6; 11 bases match TRBD2. The V segment lost 2 bases and the J segment 0 bases; nucleotides outside the gene matches: 0. Germline V gene data show CDR1 as SGHVS and CDR2 as FNYEAQ. The CDR3 contains 16 residues. Here the CDR3 DNA reads TGTGCCAGCAGCTTACTAGCGGGGGGCTCCTACAATGAGCAGTTCTTC. Amino acids: CASSLLAGGSYNEQFF.

This clone was detected a few times. V and J are TRBV9 and TRBJ2-7, with D perhaps TRBD1 (6 bases). This CDR3 is built from 15 residues. V was pared by 1 base and J by 5 bases, with 16 bases between. Germline V gene sequence: CDR1 SGDLS, CDR2 YYNGEE. CDR3 DNA sequence: TGTGCCAGCAGCGTATACCCACAGGGCGTGGACGAGCAGTACTTC. Residues: CASSVYPQGVDEQYF. Using reference TRBV9 and TRBJ2-7 for the parts outside the CDR3, the full variable domain is DSGVTQTPKHLITATGQRVTLRCSPRSGDLSVYWYQQSLDQGLQFLIQYYNGEERAKGNILERFSAQQFPDLHSELNLSSLELGDSALYFCASSVYPQGVDEQYFGPGTRLTVT.

Comment on this clone: This CDR3 is also generated by other DNA sequences in the sample. This chain connects TRBV18 to TRBJ2-7; 11 bases are a match to TRBD1. CDR3 size: 15 residues. Germline lookup yields CDR1 KGHSH and CDR2 LQKENI. The V segment lost 0 bases and the J segment 4 bases; nucleotides outside the gene matches: 2. CDR3 nucleotide sequence: TGTGCCAGCTCACCACCGGGACAGGGGGGATACGAGCAGTACTTC. Translating it yields CASSPPGQGGYEQYF.

V and J are TRBV6-5 and TRBJ1-6, with 8 bases fitting TRBD1. Trimming took 6 bases from V and 5 from J; bases not matched to a gene: 3. CDR3 length: 14 amino acids. Germline CDR1 is MNHEY and CDR2 is SVGAGI. CDR3 nucleotide sequence: TGTGCCAGCAGGGGGACAGGAAATAATTCACCCCTCCACTTT. Protein sequence: CASRGTGNNSPLHF.

The chain has TRBV7-2 and TRBJ2-7; 10 bases agree with TRBD2. The germline gives CDR1 SGHTA, CDR2 FQGNSA. The CDR3 contains 15 residues. V shed 5 bases, J shed 4 bases, and the junction held 8 bases outside the gene matches. CDR3 loop: CASSPRTSGPYEQYF. The CDR3 nucleotides are TGTGCCAGCAGCCCTAGGACTAGCGGACCGTACGAGCAGTACTTC. The full variable domain, rest sourced from reference TRBV7-2 and TRBJ2-7, is GAGVSQSPSNKVTEKGKDVELRCDPISGHTALYWYRQSLGQGLEFLIYFQGNSAPDKSGLPSDRFSAERTGGSVSTLTIQRTQQEDSAVYLCASSPRTSGPYEQYFGPGTRLTVT.

This CDR3 reads CATSRVGGNQPQHF. The CDR3 coding sequence is TGTGCCACCAGCAGGGTCGGAGGGAATCAGCCCCAGCATTTT. The chain joins TRBV15 to TRBJ1-5; D is unresolved. V lost 3 bases to trimming and J lost 4 bases, with 10 bases between them. This CDR3 has 14 amino acids. Germline V gene sequence: CDR1 LNHNV, CDR2 YYDKDF (reference sequence).

The rearrangement uses TRBV5-5 and TRBJ2-5; D perhaps matches TRBD1 (5 bases). The germline gives CDR1 SGHKS, CDR2 YYEKEE (reference sequence). The length of the CDR3 is 15 residues. The V end was cut by 0 bases, the J end by 5 bases, with 14 bases between. The CDR3 nucleotides read TGTGCCAGCAGCTTGGAAGGGGCGGCCATTGAGACCCAGTACTTC. Its translation: CASSLEGAAIETQYF.

The rearrangement uses TRBV5-1 and TRBJ1-5; D unclear. Germline CDR1 SGHRS, CDR2 YFSETQ. V lost 0 bases and J lost 1, with 5 bases in between. This CDR3 region has 14 residues. The CDR3 DNA is TGCGCCAGCAGCTTGGCTCAGAGCAATCAGCCCCAGCATTTT. This gives the protein CASSLAQSNQPQHF.

V is TRBV5-1 and J is TRBJ2-3; TRBD2 aligns across 8 bases. Germline CDR1 is SGHRS and CDR2 is YFSETQ. CDR3 length: 15 residues. Trimming took 2 bases from V and 2 from J; bases not matched to a gene: 4. The CDR3 region has the DNA TGCGCCAGCAGCTTCGGACTAGCCTCCACAGATACGCAGTATTTT. This codes for CASSFGLASTDTQYF.

The rearrangement joins TRBV30 to TRBJ1-2, with D uncertain. The CDR3 sequence is 14 residues long. Germline loops: CDR1 GTSNPN, CDR2 SVGIG (reference sequence). Trimming removed 4 bases at V and 5 bases at J, with 17 bases between. The CDR3 loop is CAWTDGNSRYGYTF. CDR3 in DNA: TGTGCCTGGACGGATGGTAACAGCAGATATGGCTACACCTTC.

The chain couples TRBV15 to TRBJ2-1; 7 nucleotides match TRBD1. CDR1 and CDR2 (germline): LNHNV, YYDKDF (reference sequence). Trimming at V came to 0 bases and at J to 5 bases, leaving 10 bases not matched to a gene. This CDR3 comprises 17 residues. CDR3 in amino acids: CATSRDDVRQGDNEQFF. CDR3 nucleotides: TGTGCCACCAGCAGAGATGATGTTCGGCAGGGGGACAATGAGCAGTTCTTC. The whole variable domain, remainder taken from reference TRBV15 and TRBJ2-1, is DAMVIQNPRYQVTQFGKPVTLSCSQTLNHNVMYWYQQKSSQAPKLLFHYYDKDFNNEADTPDNFQSRRPNTSFCFLDIRSPGLGDTAMYLCATSRDDVRQGDNEQFFGPGTRLTVL.

This rearrangement joins TRBV12-3 or TRBV12-4 to TRBJ1-5; 7 bases match TRBD1. This CDR3 has 13 residues. J gave up 6 bases and V 9 bases, and 8 bases lay outside the gene matches. The CDR3: CASQGGGGQPQHF. CDR3 nucleotide sequence: TGTGCCAGTCAAGGGGGCGGAGGTCAGCCCCAGCATTTT.

Comments on this clone: Additional DNA sequences in this sample encode the identical CDR3. The CDR3 nucleotides read TGCGCCAGCAGTCCAGGACTGCTCAACACTGAAGCTTTCTTT. Residues: CASSPGLLNTEAFF. The chain is built from TRBV5-1 and TRBJ1-1; no definite D call. CDR3 length equals 14 residues. V lost 5 bases to trimming and J lost 2 bases, with 13 bases between them. Germline V gene data show CDR1 as SGHRS and CDR2 as YFSETQ. Complete variable domain (other parts from reference TRBV5-1 and TRBJ1-1): KAGVTQTPRYLIKTRGQQVTLSCSPISGHRSVSWYQQTPGQGLQFLFEYFSETQRNKGNFPGRFSGRQFSNSRSEMNVSTLELGDSALYLCASSPGLLNTEAFFGQGTRLTVV.

This chain links TRBV27 with TRBJ1-6; D is uncertain. The CDR3 runs to 11 residues. Per the germline V gene, CDR1 is MNHEY and CDR2 is SMNVEV (reference sequence). The V and J ends lost 4 bases and 13 bases respectively, with 8 bases between them. The CDR3 DNA is TGTGCCAGCAGTTCCCGCGGGCCCCTCCACTTT. Its protein is CASSSRGPLHF.

The rearrangement joins TRBV25-1 to TRBJ1-2, with a tentative D call TRBD1 (5 bases). CDR1 is MGHDK, CDR2 SYGVNS, per germline. This CDR3 contains 15 residues. With 1 base removed from V and 5 bases from J, the gap between germline ends came to 14 bases. The CDR3 region is CASSESLGGEYGYTF. The CDR3, as DNA: TGTGCCAGCAGTGAATCGTTGGGGGGAGAATATGGCTACACCTTC.

The CDR3 loop reads CASSPTGDEAFF. CDR3 bases: TGTGCCAGCAGCCCGACAGGAGATGAAGCTTTCTTT. This chain uses TRBV12-3 or TRBV12-4 with TRBJ1-1; TRBD1 might be the D (6 bases). Deletions cut 6 bases from V and 7 bases from J, with 12 bases between. This CDR3 is built from 12 residues.

This clone came up once. This rearrangement joins TRBV13 to TRBJ2-3; 8 bases align to TRBD2. Germline CDR1 and CDR2: PRHDT and FYEKMQ (reference sequence). V was pared by 1 base and J by 5 bases, with 17 bases of the junction left unmatched. This CDR3 is 19 amino acids long. In DNA form, the CDR3 reads TGTGCCAGCAGCTTAGCGAGGTGGACTAGTCGGGGGGGCGAAGATACGCAGTATTTT. It specifies CASSLARWTSRGGEDTQYF.